The 25 T cell receptor beta chains reported below all come from one sample, sequenced in a study of blood T cell repertoires in COVID-19. Sequencing used immunoSEQ multiplex PCR; TCRdb keeps in-frame clones, though not all of them. Of roughly 150,000 clones listed, around 82% are singletons. What was sequenced was PBMCs or T cells enriched from blood (not recorded which). The receptor set was obtained from a man aged 45-60 years in a cohort exposed to, infected with or recovered from COVID-19 (not recorded which).

The chain uses TRBV3-1 (or the pseudogene TRBV3-2) and TRBJ1-2, with D tentatively TRBD1 (5 bases). V lost 0 bases and J 4 bases, leaving 9 bases between the germline ends. This CDR3 contains 14 residues. CDR1 is LGHDT and CDR2 is YNNKEL in the germline V gene (reference sequence). The CDR3: CASSQDQGLYGYTF. The CDR3 DNA reads TGTGCCAGCAGCCAAGATCAGGGACTCTATGGCTACACCTTC.

The gene calls are TRBV3-1 (or the pseudogene TRBV3-2) and TRBJ2-3, with a possible D match to TRBD2 (6 bases). Looked up from germline, CDR1 is LGHDT and CDR2 is YNNKEL (reference sequence). The CDR3 contains 15 residues. Deletions cut 3 bases from V and 3 bases from J, with 13 bases between. The CDR3 DNA sequence: TGTGCCAGCAGCCATCGGAGCGGGTGGACAGATACGCAGTATTTT. As protein: CASSHRSGWTDTQYF.

The J gene is TRBJ1-2, the V gene TRBV6-2 or TRBV6-3; D is uncertain. Looked up from germline, CDR1 is MNHEY and CDR2 is SVGEGT. The length of the CDR3 is 14 residues. Trimming pared 5 bases from V and 0 bases from J, leaving 10 bases between. This CDR3 reads CASSPTVANYGYTF. CDR3 sequence (DNA): TGTGCCAGCAGTCCCACGGTAGCTAACTATGGCTACACCTTC.

The V and J genes are TRBV5-1 and TRBJ1-1, with TRBD1 identical over 11 bases. J gave up 0 bases and V 1 base, and 8 bases lay outside the gene matches. Germline lookup yields CDR1 SGHRS and CDR2 YFSETQ. The CDR3 sequence is 18 residues long. The CDR3 is CASSLKGDRGFLNTEAFF. DNA of the CDR3: TGCGCCAGCAGCTTGAAGGGGGACAGGGGGTTCTTGAACACTGAAGCTTTCTTT. Full variable domain (rest looked up from reference TRBV5-1 and TRBJ1-1): KAGVTQTPRYLIKTRGQQVTLSCSPISGHRSVSWYQQTPGQGLQFLFEYFSETQRNKGNFPGRFSGRQFSNSRSEMNVSTLELGDSALYLCASSLKGDRGFLNTEAFFGQGTRLTVV.

This clone occurred a few times. The CDR3 is CASTLLAGGSGELFF. DNA for the CDR3: TGTGCCAGTACCCTACTAGCGGGAGGGTCCGGGGAGCTGTTTTTT. The J gene is TRBJ2-2, the V gene TRBV19; TRBD2 matches 13 bases. The CDR3 is 15 residues long. Trimming removed 7 bases from V and 6 bases from J; junction bases left unmatched: 5. Looked up from germline, CDR1 is LNHDA and CDR2 is SQIVND (reference sequence).

The chain couples TRBV29-1 to TRBJ1-1; 8 bases agree with TRBD1. Germline V gene lookup returns CDR1 SQVTM and CDR2 ANQGSEA. The CDR3 sequence is 11 residues long. V dropped 3 bases and J dropped 11; count of bases not matched to a gene: 5. The CDR3, as DNA: TGCAGCGTTGACCAGGGGGCGTGGGCTTTCTTT. The encoded protein is CSVDQGAWAFF.

This chain uses TRBV6-1 with TRBJ1-3; TRBD1 is a possible D gene (6 bases). Between the trimmed V and J ends, which lost 0 bases and 3 bases, there was a span of 12 bases. Germline loops: CDR1 MNHNS, CDR2 SASEGT. This CDR3 region has 16 residues. CDR3 amino acids: CASSEAAQGNGNTIYF. In DNA, the CDR3 is TGTGCCAGCAGTGAAGCCGCACAGGGTAATGGAAACACCATATATTTT.

The chain joins TRBV30 to TRBJ1-2; D uncertain. This CDR3 has 15 amino acids. From germline, CDR1 is GTSNPN and CDR2 SVGIG (reference sequence). V gave up 4 bases and J gave up 2 bases, with 17 bases separating them. The CDR3 nucleotides read TGTGCCTGGACGTTAGGCCGAGGTCAGAACTATGGCTACACCTTC. It translates to CAWTLGRGQNYGYTF.

In its sample, this clone was seen once. V is TRBV6-1 and J is TRBJ2-7, with 10 bases aligning to TRBD2. The CDR3 spans 14 residues. Per the germline V gene, CDR1 is MNHNS and CDR2 is SASEGT. Trimming took 3 bases from V and 3 from J; bases not matched to a gene: 2. The CDR3 DNA is TGTGCCAGCAGTGATGCTAGCGGGAGCTACGAGCAGTACTTC. Translating it yields CASSDASGSYEQYF.

This rearrangement joins TRBV24-1 to TRBJ2-7; 11 bases are a match to TRBD1. CDR1 and CDR2 (germline): KGHDR, SFDVKD. Trimming at V came to 3 bases and at J to 2 bases, leaving 2 bases not matched to a gene. The CDR3 loop spans 15 amino acids. The CDR3 nucleotides are TGTGCCACCAGTGATCGGGGACAGGGGGCCTACGAGCAGTACTTC. Protein: CATSDRGQGAYEQYF.

The rearrangement links TRBV24-1 to TRBJ2-3; 7 positions match TRBD1. The CDR3 spans 16 residues. V dropped 3 bases and J dropped 2; count of bases not matched to a gene: 7. Germline assignment: CDR1 KGHDR and CDR2 SFDVKD. CDR3 residues: CATSDEPGQNTDTQYF. CDR3 DNA sequence: TGTGCCACCAGTGATGAACCGGGACAGAACACAGATACGCAGTATTTT.

The chain employs TRBV6-2 or TRBV6-3 and TRBJ1-6; TRBD1 is a possible D gene (5 bases). Trimming took 6 bases from V and 15 from J, leaving 12 bases between them. The germline V gene encodes CDR1 MNHEY and CDR2 SVGEGT. The CDR3 consists of 11 residues. The CDR3 spells CASSPGHLLHF. CDR3 bases: TGTGCCAGCAGCCCTGGACATCTCCTCCACTTT.

This clone has only a few counts. The rearrangement uses TRBV28 and TRBJ1-1; perhaps TRBD1 as D (5 bases). Germline CDR1 reads MDHEN; CDR2 reads SYDVKM. The CDR3 totals 13 residues. Trimming took 6 bases from V and 1 from J, leaving 9 bases between them. CDR3 bases: TGTGCCAGCAGGGGCAGGGCGAACACTGAAGCTTTCTTT. Protein product: CASRGRANTEAFF.

The chain is built from TRBV6-5 and TRBJ2-7, with TRBD2 as a possible D gene (5 bases). The germline gives CDR1 MNHEY, CDR2 SVGAGI. V lost 8 bases, J lost 0 bases, and 17 bases lay in between. The CDR3 is 15 residues long. DNA for the CDR3: TGTGCCAGCTGGCCCAACGAGCGGCGCTCCTACGAGCAGTACTTC. Its protein product is CASWPNERRSYEQYF.

The chain recombines TRBV18 with TRBJ1-1; D possibly corresponds to TRBD1 (5 bases). This CDR3 has 14 amino acids. V shed 4 bases and J shed 8 bases, with 17 bases lying between them. Germline V gene sequence: CDR1 KGHSH, CDR2 LQKENI. Written as DNA, the CDR3 is TGTGCCAGCTCACTAGTACAGGACCTGGGAGAAGCTTTCTTT. Protein product: CASSLVQDLGEAFF.

This chain connects TRBV21-1 to TRBJ1-2; TRBD1 is taken as the D call from the table, unchecked against the DNA. TRBV21-1 is annotated as a pseudogene. This CDR3 has 15 residues. CDR3 region: CASSLKGVANYGYTF. The DNA of the CDR3 is TGTGCCAGCAGTCTCAAAGGGGTAGCTAACTATGGCTACACCTTC.

The V call is TRBV3-1 (or the pseudogene TRBV3-2), the J call TRBJ1-3; 7 bases line up with TRBD1. V was pared by 1 base and J by 0 bases, with 9 bases of the junction left unmatched. This CDR3 is built from 18 residues. Germline V gene sequence: CDR1 LGHDT, CDR2 YNNKEL (reference sequence). CDR3 amino acids: CASSQGVRDSGSGNTIYF. CDR3 nucleotide sequence: TGTGCCAGCAGCCAAGGGGTTAGGGACAGCGGCTCTGGAAACACCATATATTTT.

The J gene is TRBJ2-5, the V gene TRBV7-6; TRBD2 matches at 7 bases. Losses at the gene ends were 1 base for V and 5 bases for J; bases not matched to a gene: 10. Germline assignment: CDR1 SGHVS and CDR2 FNYEAQ. This CDR3 has 16 amino acids. The CDR3 reads CASSLEGRAVKETQYF. CDR3 DNA: TGTGCCAGCAGCTTAGAGGGGAGGGCGGTCAAGGAGACCCAGTACTTC.

The V call is TRBV28, the J call TRBJ2-7; D is unresolved. CDR1 and CDR2 from the germline V gene are MDHEN and SYDVKM. Trimming stripped 3 bases from V and 7 bases from J, with 7 bases between. CDR3 length equals 11 residues. The CDR3 protein is CASSLGQEQYF. CDR3 sequence (DNA): TGTGCCAGCAGTTTGGGCCAGGAGCAGTACTTC.

This clone was found once. The chain uses TRBV18 and TRBJ2-1; 7 bases align to TRBD2. Trimming took 0 bases from V and 8 from J; bases not matched to a gene: 13. The CDR3 covers 17 residues. CDR1 and CDR2 from the germline V gene are KGHSH and LQKENI. CDR3 coding DNA: TGTGCCAGCTCACCACCGGCCAGGCGGGGGAGCGTTGATGAGCAGTTCTTC. It specifies CASSPPARRGSVDEQFF.

The V gene is TRBV21-1, the J gene TRBJ2-5; no check of the table's D call, TRBD2, against the DNA was made. TRBV21-1 is tagged as a pseudogene. The CDR3 loop spans 12 amino acids. This chain's CDR3 is CASSPPGETQYF. The CDR3, as DNA: TGTGCCAGCAGCCCTCCGGGGGAGACCCAGTACTTC.

This clone was counted once. The V gene is TRBV28, the J gene TRBJ1-2; 8 nucleotides match TRBD1. Losses at the gene ends were 11 bases for V and 8 bases for J; bases not matched to a gene: 10. The CDR3 is 12 amino acids. CDR1 is MDHEN, CDR2 SYDVKM, per germline. CDR3 amino acids: CAVSDRERGYTF. CDR3 DNA: TGTGCCGTCTCGGACAGGGAAAGAGGCTACACCTTC.

The V and J genes are TRBV9 and TRBJ2-1, with D uncertain. The V end lost 2 bases, the J end lost 0 bases, and 3 bases lay between the germline ends. This CDR3 has 13 amino acids. Germline assignment: CDR1 SGDLS and CDR2 YYNGEE. This chain's CDR3 is CASSVGSYNEQFF. CDR3 in DNA: TGTGCCAGCAGCGTCGGCTCCTACAATGAGCAGTTCTTC.

This sequence joins TRBV7-9 and TRBJ1-2; 8 bases align to TRBD1. This CDR3 region has 16 residues. Per germline, CDR1 SEHNR and CDR2 FQNEAQ (reference sequence). V was pared by 5 bases and J by 6 bases, with 14 bases of the junction left unmatched. Written as DNA, the CDR3 is TGTGCCAGCAGCATCGGGGGGACAGGCAGGCGGGATGGCTACACCTTC. The encoded protein is CASSIGGTGRRDGYTF.

The chain joins TRBV6-5 to TRBJ2-1; D may be TRBD1 (5 bases). With 6 bases removed from V and 1 base from J, the gap between germline ends came to 10 bases. The CDR3 covers 14 residues. Per germline, CDR1 MNHEY and CDR2 SVGAGI. DNA for the CDR3: TGTGCCAGCAGAAGTGACAGATCCTACAATGAGCAGTTCTTC. This codes for CASRSDRSYNEQFF.